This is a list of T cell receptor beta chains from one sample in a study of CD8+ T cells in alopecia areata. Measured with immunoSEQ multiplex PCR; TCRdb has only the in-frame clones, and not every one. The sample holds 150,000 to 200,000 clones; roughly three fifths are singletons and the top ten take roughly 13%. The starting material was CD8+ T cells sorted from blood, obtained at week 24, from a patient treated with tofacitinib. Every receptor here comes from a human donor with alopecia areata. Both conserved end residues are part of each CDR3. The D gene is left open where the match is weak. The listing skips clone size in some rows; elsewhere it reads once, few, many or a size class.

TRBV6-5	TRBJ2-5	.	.	TGTGCCAGCAGTGAGGGCCGGCCCCAGTACTTC	CASSEGRPQYF
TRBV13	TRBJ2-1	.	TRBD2	TGTGCCAGCAGCCGGGGACTAGCGGGGGCTGGTGAGCAGTTCTTC	CASSRGLAGAGEQFF
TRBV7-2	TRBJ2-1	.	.	TGTGCCAGCAGCTTACAGAAGGGGGACAAATACAATGAGCAGTTCTTC	CASSLQKGDKYNEQFF
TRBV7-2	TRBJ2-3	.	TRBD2	TGTGCCAGCAGCCCGGGGACTAGCGGGGGTGATACGCAGTATTTT	CASSPGTSGGDTQYF
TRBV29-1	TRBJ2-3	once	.	TGCAGCGTTTGGTGGGGGGGCCAGACAGATACGCAGTATTTT	CSVWWGGQTDTQYF
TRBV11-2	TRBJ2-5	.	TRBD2	TGTGCCAGCAGCTTATCCCTAGCGGGGGTGAAAGAGACCCAGTACTTC	CASSLSLAGVKETQYF
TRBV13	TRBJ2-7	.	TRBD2	TGTGCCAGCAGCTCCTCCCTTGATGGGGGGGTGGGCTTAAGCGAGCAGTACTTC	CASSSSLDGGVGLSEQYF
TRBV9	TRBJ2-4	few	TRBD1	TGTGCCAGCGGAGACAGGGTTCAGTACTTC	CASGDRVQYF
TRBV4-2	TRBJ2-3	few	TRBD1	TGTGCCAGCAGCCAAGAGGTTTGGACAGGGGGGGCCCCAGATACGCAGTATTTT	CASSQEVWTGGAPDTQYF
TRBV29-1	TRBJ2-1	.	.	TGCAGCGTTGAGGGGGTGGCCGATGAGCAGTTCTTC	CSVEGVADEQFF
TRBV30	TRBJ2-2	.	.	TGTGCCTGGAGTCTAGGGGCATCGAACACCGGGGAGCTGTTTTTT	CAWSLGASNTGELFF
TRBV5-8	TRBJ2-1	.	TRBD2	TGTGCCAGCAGCCCGGGGACTAGCGGCTACAATGAGCAGTTCTTC	CASSPGTSGYNEQFF
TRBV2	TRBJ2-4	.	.	TGTGCCAGCAGGAGACCACCTTTCCAGGAGCCTAGGGCTGATCAGTACTTC	CASRRPPFQEPRADQYF
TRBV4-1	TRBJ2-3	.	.	TGCGCCAGCAGCCAGGCCAGCGGTACAGATACGCAGTATTTT	CASSQASGTDTQYF
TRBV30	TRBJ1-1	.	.	TGTGCCTGGGAGAACACTGAAGCTTTCTTT	CAWENTEAFF
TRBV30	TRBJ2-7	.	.	TGTGCCTGGAGTGCCCCAGTAGGCAGGGGTATGGACGAGCAGTACTTC	CAWSAPVGRGMDEQYF
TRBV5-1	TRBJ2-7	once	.	TGCGCCAGCAGCGGCGACGATTACGAGCAGTACTTC	CASSGDDYEQYF
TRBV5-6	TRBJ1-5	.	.	TGTGCCAGCAGCTTGGGTTCGGTTCAGCCCCAGCATTTT	CASSLGSVQPQHF
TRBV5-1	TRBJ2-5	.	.	TGCGCCAGCAGCTTGGACAGCTGGGAGACCCAGTACTTC	CASSLDSWETQYF
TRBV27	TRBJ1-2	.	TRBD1	TGTGCCAGCAGTAAACGGGACAGGGGTATCCGGAACTATGGCTACACCTTC	CASSKRDRGIRNYGYTF
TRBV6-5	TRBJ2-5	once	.	TGTGCCAGCAGACGGCCCACCGACAGCCAAGAGACCCAGTACTTC	CASRRPTDSQETQYF
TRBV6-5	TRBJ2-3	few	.	TGTGCCAGCACCGGACAGAACACAGATACGCAGTATTTT	CASTGQNTDTQYF
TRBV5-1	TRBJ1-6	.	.	TGCGCCAGCAGCGGGGGAAGACAGTTGGGAAATTCACCCCTCCACTTT	CASSGGRQLGNSPLHF
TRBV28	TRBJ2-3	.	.	TGTGCCAGCAGTGACCCGCCGGGGGCCAAATACACAGATACGCAGTATTTT	CASSDPPGAKYTDTQYF
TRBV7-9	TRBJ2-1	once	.	TGTGCCAGCAGCCCCGGCGCGGTTACACCCGGTGAGCAGTTCTTC	CASSPGAVTPGEQFF
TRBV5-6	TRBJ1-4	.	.	TGTGCCAGCAGCGTGAATGATGTAGAAAAACTGTTTTTT	CASSVNDVEKLFF
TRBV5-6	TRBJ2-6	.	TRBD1	TGTGCCAGCAGCGGGGGACAGGCCTCTGGGGCCAACGTCCTGACTTTC	CASSGGQASGANVLTF
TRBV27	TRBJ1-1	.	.	TGTGCCAGCAGTTTGTGGGGGCGTGAAGCTTTCTTT	CASSLWGREAFF
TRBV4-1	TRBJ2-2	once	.	TGCGCCAGCAGCCAAGTTCGTTACACCGGGGAGCTGTTTTTT	CASSQVRYTGELFF
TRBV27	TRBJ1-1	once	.	TGTGCCAGCAGTTTATCAATTGGCGGGACTGAAGCTTTCTTT	CASSLSIGGTEAFF
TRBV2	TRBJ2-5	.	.	TGTGCCAGCAGTGATGTATGGGGGGAGCGGGAGACCCAGTACTTC	CASSDVWGERETQYF
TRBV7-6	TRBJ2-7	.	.	TGTGCCAGCAGCTCACCTCCAAGATACGAGCAGTACTTC	CASSSPPRYEQYF
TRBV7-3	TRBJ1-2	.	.	TGTGCCAGCAGCTTAGCGCTGACCGTACACTATGGCTACACCTTC	CASSLALTVHYGYTF
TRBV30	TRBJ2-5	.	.	TGTGCCTGCCAGGGACGCCCCGCGGAAGAGACCCAGTACTTC	CACQGRPAEETQYF
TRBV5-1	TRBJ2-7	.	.	TGCGCCAGCAGCGGCCACAGGGACCTAAGCTCCTACGAGCAGTACTTC	CASSGHRDLSSYEQYF
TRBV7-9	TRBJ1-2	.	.	TGTGCCAGCAGTTTCCGGCGAGACCCGACGGGAACCAACTATGGCTACACCTTC	CASSFRRDPTGTNYGYTF
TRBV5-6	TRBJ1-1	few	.	TGTGCCAGCAGCCCCCAAATGACTGAAGCTTTCTTT	CASSPQMTEAFF
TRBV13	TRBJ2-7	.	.	TGTGCCAGCAGCTGGTCGTCAGGGGTAAGGTACGAGCAGTACTTC	CASSWSSGVRYEQYF
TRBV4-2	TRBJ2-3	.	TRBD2	TGTGCCAGCAGCCAAGCGGGCCAGCGGGGGGCGGGAGATACGCAGTATTTT	CASSQAGQRGAGDTQYF
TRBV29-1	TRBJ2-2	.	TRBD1	TGCAGCGCAAGGACAGGGGACACCGGGGAGCTGTTTTTT	CSARTGDTGELFF
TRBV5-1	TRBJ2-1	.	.	TGCGCCAGCAGCTCCGACTCCAATGAGCAGTTCTTC	CASSSDSNEQFF
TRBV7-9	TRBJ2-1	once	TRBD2	TGTGCCAGCAGCTTAGCCGCTAGCGGGCAGTTCTTC	CASSLAASGQFF
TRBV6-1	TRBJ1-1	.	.	TGTGCCAGCACCTCATACGGCCAGAACACTGAAGCTTTCTTT	CASTSYGQNTEAFF
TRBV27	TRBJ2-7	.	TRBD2	TGTGCCAGCAGTCTTAGCGGGGGGACCTACGAGCAGTACTTC	CASSLSGGTYEQYF
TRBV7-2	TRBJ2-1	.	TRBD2	TGTGCCAGCAGCCAAGAGGAGCGGGGGGGCCCCAATGAGCAGTTCTTC	CASSQEERGGPNEQFF
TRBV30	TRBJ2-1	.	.	TGTGCCTGGAGTATAGGGTACAATGAGCAGTTCTTC	CAWSIGYNEQFF
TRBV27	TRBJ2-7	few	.	TGTGCCAGCAGTTTATCCTGGTCCGGTGAGCAGTACTTC	CASSLSWSGEQYF
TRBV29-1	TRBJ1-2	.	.	TGCAGCGTTGAAAGCAGGAACTATGGCTACACCTTC	CSVESRNYGYTF
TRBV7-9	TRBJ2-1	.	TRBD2	TGTGCCAGCAGCCTCGGGGGGTACCCCTACAATGAGCAGTTCTTC	CASSLGGYPYNEQFF
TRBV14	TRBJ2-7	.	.	TGTGCCAGCAGCCAAGACGGATACTACGAGCAGTACTTC	CASSQDGYYEQYF
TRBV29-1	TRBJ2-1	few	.	TGCAGCGTTCAGTCTTACAATGAGCAGTTCTTC	CSVQSYNEQFF
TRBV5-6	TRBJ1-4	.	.	TGTGCCAGCAGCTACATCGCAACTAATGAAAAGCTGTTTTTT	CASSYIATNEKLFF
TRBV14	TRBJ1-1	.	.	TGTGCCAGCAGCCTGGGGACGGCTGGGAACACTGAAGCTTTCTTT	CASSLGTAGNTEAFF
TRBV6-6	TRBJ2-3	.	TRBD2	TGTGCCAGCAGTACGAGTTGGCGGGGGGCCACAGATACGCAGTATTTT	CASSTSWRGATDTQYF
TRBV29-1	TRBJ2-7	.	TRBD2	TGCAGCGTTGAGGGGCTAGCGGGGGAGAGCTCCTACGAGCAGTACTTC	CSVEGLAGESSYEQYF
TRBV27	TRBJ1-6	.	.	TGTGCCAGCAGTACCGTCAGGGAGAGGAATTCACCCCTCCACTTT	CASSTVRERNSPLHF
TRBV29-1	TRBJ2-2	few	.	TGCAGCGTTGAAGGGGCAGAGAACACCGGGGAGCTGTTTTTT	CSVEGAENTGELFF
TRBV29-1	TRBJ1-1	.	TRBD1	TGCAGCGCCGCTAGGACAGGGAATGGTTTTCTTGCTGAAGCTTTCTTT	CSAARTGNGFLAEAFF
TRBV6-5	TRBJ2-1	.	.	TGTGCCAGCAGCCCGGGTTATGAGCAGTTCTTC	CASSPGYEQFF
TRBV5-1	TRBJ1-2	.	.	TGCGCCAGCAGCTTGGGAGGGGTCAATCCTAACTATGGCTACACCTTC	CASSLGGVNPNYGYTF